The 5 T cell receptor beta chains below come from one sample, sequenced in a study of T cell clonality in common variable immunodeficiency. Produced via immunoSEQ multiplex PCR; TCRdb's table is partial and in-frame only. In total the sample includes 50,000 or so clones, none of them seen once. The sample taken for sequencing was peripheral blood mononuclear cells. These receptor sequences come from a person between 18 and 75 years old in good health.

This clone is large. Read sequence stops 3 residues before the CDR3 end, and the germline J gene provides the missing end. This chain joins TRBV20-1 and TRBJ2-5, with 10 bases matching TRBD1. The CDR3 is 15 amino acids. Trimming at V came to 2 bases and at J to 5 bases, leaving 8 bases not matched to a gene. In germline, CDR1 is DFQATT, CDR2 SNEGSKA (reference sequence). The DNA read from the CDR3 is TGCAGTGCTAGAACCGGGACAGGGGATTGGGAGACC. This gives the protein CSARTGTGDWET. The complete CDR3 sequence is CSARTGTGDWETQYF.

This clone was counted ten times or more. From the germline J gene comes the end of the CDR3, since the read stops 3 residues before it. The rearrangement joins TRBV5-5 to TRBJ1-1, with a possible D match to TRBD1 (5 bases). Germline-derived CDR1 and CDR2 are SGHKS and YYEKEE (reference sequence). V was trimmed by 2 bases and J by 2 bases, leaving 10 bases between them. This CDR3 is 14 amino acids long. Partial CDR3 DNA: TGTGCCAGCAGCTTTAGACAGTCTAACACTGAA. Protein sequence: CASSFRQSNTE. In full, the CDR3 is CASSFRQSNTEAFF.

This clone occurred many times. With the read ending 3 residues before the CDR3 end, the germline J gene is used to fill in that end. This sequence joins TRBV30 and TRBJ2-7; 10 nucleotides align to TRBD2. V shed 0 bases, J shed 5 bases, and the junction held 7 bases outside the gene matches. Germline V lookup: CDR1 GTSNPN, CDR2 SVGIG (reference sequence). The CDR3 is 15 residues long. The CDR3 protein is CAWSVKVAGGHEQYF. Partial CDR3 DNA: TGTGCCTGGAGTGTAAAGGTAGCGGGAGGACACGAG.

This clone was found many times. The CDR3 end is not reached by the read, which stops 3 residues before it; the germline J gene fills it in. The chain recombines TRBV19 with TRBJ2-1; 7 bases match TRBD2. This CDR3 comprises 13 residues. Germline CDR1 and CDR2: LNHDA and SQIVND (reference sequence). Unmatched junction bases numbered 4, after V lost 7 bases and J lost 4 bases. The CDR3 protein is CASKLAAYNEQFF. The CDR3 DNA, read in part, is TGTGCCAGTAAGCTAGCGGCTTACAATGAG.

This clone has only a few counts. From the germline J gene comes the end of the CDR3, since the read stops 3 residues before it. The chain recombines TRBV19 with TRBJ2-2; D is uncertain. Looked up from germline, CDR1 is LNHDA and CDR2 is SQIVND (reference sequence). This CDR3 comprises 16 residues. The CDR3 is CASSLFSVITNEKLFF. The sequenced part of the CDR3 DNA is TGTGCCAGTAGTCTCTTCTCAGTAATAACTAATGAAAAG.